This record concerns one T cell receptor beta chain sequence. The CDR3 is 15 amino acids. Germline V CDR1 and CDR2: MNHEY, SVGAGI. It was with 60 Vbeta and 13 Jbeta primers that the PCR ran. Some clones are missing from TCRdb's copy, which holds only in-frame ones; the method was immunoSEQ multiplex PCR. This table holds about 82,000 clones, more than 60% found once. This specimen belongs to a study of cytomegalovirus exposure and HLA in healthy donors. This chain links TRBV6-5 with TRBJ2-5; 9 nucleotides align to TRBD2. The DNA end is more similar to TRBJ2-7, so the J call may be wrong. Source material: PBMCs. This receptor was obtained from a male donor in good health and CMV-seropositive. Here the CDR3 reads CASSYSAGGPYEQYF. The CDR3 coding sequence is TGTGCCAGCAGTTACTCCGCGGGGGGGCCTTACGAGCAGTACTTC.